Shown below are 4 T cell receptor beta chains from a single sample sequenced in a study of T cell clones after liver transplantation. Sequencing used immunoSEQ multiplex PCR; TCRdb keeps in-frame clones, though not all of them. The repertoire has more than 100,000 clones, under 90% of them found once; the top ten carry approximately 2.8%. Sequences were derived from CD4+ T cells from blood, sampled about 50 months after liver transplant. These receptors were collected from a human patient who received a liver transplant. Some T cells may originate from the graft donor.

The V gene is TRBV11-2, the J gene TRBJ2-1; D ambiguous. The CDR3 is made up of 14 amino acids. Deletions cut 4 bases from V and 2 bases from J, with 9 bases between. Germline V gene data show CDR1 as SGHAT and CDR2 as FQNNGV. CDR3 nucleotide sequence: TGTGCCAGCAGCTCATCATCTACCTACAATGAGCAGTTCTTC. Translating it yields CASSSSSTYNEQFF.

The chain has TRBV12-5 and TRBJ2-5, with D possibly being TRBD1 (6 bases). The V gene lost 3 bases and the J gene lost 3 bases, with 17 bases spanning the gap. The CDR3 totals 16 residues. The germline V gene has CDR1 LGHNT and CDR2 FRNRAP. Written as DNA, the CDR3 is TGTGCTAGTGGTTTAGGGTCGCGAGGGGGAAAAGAGACCCAGTACTTC. Residues: CASGLGSRGGKETQYF.

The rearrangement uses TRBV6-5 and TRBJ2-3; tentatively, D is TRBD2 (6 bases). The V and J ends lost 8 bases and 3 bases respectively, with 18 bases between them. The CDR3 totals 15 residues. In germline, CDR1 is MNHEY, CDR2 SVGAGI. CDR3: CASAPTGGVTDTQYF. The CDR3 DNA sequence: TGTGCCAGCGCCCCGACGGGCGGGGTAACAGATACGCAGTATTTT.

The chain recombines TRBV29-1 with TRBJ1-1; D is undetermined. The germline V gene has CDR1 SQVTM and CDR2 ANQGSEA. The CDR3 loop spans 11 amino acids. Between the trimmed V and J ends, which lost 5 bases and 6 bases, there was a span of 10 bases. CDR3 sequence: CSVMPGAEAFF. For the CDR3, the DNA is TGCAGCGTTATGCCGGGCGCTGAAGCTTTCTTT.